The next 7 T cell receptor beta chains were all read from a single sample in a study of cytomegalovirus exposure and HLA in healthy donors. With 60 Vbeta and 13 Jbeta primers, the PCR was carried out. Clones were read by immunoSEQ multiplex PCR, and TCRdb kept only the in-frame ones, dropping some. The sample includes approximately 190,000 clones, around 78% of them seen just once. What was sequenced was PBMCs. The source of these receptors is a woman aged 25 to 45 in good health and CMV-seropositive.

The chain links TRBV29-1 to TRBJ2-5, with D maybe TRBD2 (6 bases). Germline CDR1 is SQVTM and CDR2 is ANQGSEA. There are 13 residues in the CDR3. Between the trimmed V and J ends, which lost 2 bases and 5 bases, there was a span of 12 bases. CDR3 sequence (DNA): TGCAGCGTTGAAAGGGGAGGCTATGAGACCCAGTACTTC. Translated: CSVERGGYETQYF.

The chain joins TRBV29-1 to TRBJ2-5; 9 nucleotides agree with TRBD1. Germline-derived CDR1 and CDR2 are SQVTM and ANQGSEA. The V gene end was trimmed by 4 bases and the J gene end by 4 bases; junction bases not matched to a gene: 1. This CDR3 spans 12 amino acids. The DNA of the CDR3 is TGCAGCGTTGCGGACAGGGGAGAGACCCAGTACTTC. The encoded protein is CSVADRGETQYF.

This clone was detected once. This sequence joins TRBV27 and TRBJ1-2; the D gene is possibly TRBD1 (5 bases). This CDR3 is 15 amino acids long. V lost 3 bases to trimming and J lost 0 bases, with 11 bases between them. From germline, CDR1 is MNHEY and CDR2 SMNVEV (reference sequence). The CDR3 reads CASSFNRGANYGYTF. The CDR3 nucleotides read TGTGCCAGCAGTTTTAACCGGGGGGCTAACTATGGCTACACCTTC.

The chain links TRBV28 to TRBJ1-3; no definite D call. Per germline, CDR1 MDHEN and CDR2 SYDVKM. The CDR3 totals 12 residues. Trimming removed 5 bases at V and 5 bases at J, with 7 bases between. This CDR3 reads CASSPGRNTIYF. CDR3 nucleotide sequence: TGTGCCAGCAGTCCGGGAAGAAACACCATATATTTT.

V and J are TRBV7-8 and TRBJ2-3; the match to TRBD1 covers 12 bases. V was clipped by 4 bases and J by 4 bases; unmatched bases: 9. CDR3 length equals 17 residues. Germline CDR1 and CDR2: SGHVS and FQNEAQ. The CDR3 sequence is CASSWNWGQGAADTQYF. In DNA, the CDR3 is TGTGCCAGCAGCTGGAACTGGGGACAGGGGGCCGCAGATACGCAGTATTTT.

CDR3 region: CASSPDGEGLYGYTF. CDR3 in DNA: TGTGCCAGCAGCCCAGATGGGGAGGGCCTCTATGGCTACACCTTC. The chain couples TRBV9 to TRBJ1-2; D unclear. V was pared by 4 bases and J by 4 bases, with 17 bases between. The CDR3 runs to 15 residues. Looked up from germline, CDR1 is SGDLS and CDR2 is YYNGEE.

This sequence joins TRBV6-5 and TRBJ1-2; D remains ambiguous. V shed 0 bases and J shed 4 bases, with 6 bases lying between them. The CDR3 is 13 residues long. Per the germline V gene, CDR1 is MNHEY and CDR2 is SVGAGI. The CDR3, as DNA: TGTGCCAGCAGTTACTCTGAGCTCTATGGCTACACCTTC. Its translation is CASSYSELYGYTF.